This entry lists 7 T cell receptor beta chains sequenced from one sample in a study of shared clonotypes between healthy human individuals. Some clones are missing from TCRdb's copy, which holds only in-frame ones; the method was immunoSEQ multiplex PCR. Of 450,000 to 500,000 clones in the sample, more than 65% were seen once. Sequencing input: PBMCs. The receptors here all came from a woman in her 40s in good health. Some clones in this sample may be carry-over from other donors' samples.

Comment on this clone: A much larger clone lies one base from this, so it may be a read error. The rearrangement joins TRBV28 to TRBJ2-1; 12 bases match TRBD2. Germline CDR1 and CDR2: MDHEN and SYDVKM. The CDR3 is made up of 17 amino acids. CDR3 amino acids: CACSLWSLAGGPGEQFF. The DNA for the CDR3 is TGTGCCTGCAGTTTATGGTCTCTAGCGGGAGGGCCGGGTGAGCAGTTCTTC.

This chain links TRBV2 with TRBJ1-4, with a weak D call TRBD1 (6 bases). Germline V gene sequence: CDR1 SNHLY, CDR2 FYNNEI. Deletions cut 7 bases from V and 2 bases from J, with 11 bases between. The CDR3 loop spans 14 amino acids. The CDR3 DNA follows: TGTGCCAGCACTAGGACAGTGACTAATGAAAAACTGTTTTTT. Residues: CASTRTVTNEKLFF.

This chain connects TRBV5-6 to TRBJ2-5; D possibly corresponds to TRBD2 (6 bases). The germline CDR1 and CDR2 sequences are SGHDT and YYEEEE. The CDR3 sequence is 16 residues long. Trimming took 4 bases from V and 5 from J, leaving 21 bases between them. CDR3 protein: CASSRKQREVWETQYF. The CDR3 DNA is TGTGCCAGCAGCCGAAAACAGAGGGAGGTCTGGGAGACCCAGTACTTC.

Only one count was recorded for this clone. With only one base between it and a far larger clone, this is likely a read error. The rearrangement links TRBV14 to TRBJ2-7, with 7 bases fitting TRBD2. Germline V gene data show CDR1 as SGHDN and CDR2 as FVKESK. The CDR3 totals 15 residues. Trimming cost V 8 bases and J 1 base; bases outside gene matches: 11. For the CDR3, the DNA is TGTGCCAGCGGCCGTATCTGGGAGGGTTCCTACGAGCAGTACTTC. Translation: CASGRIWEGSYEQYF.

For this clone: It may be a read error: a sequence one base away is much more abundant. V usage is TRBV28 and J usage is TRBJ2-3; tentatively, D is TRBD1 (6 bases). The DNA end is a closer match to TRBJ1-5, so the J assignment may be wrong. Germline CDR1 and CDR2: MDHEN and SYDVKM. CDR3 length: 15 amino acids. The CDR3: CANSRGVTSTDTQHF. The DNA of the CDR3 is TGTGCCAATTCAAGGGGGGTTACTAGCACAGATACGCAGCATTTT.

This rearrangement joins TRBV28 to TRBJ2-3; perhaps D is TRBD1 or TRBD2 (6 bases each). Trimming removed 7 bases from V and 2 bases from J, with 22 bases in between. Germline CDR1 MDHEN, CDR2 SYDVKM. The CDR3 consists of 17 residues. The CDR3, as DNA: TGTGCCAGCACCCTAGGGGTAGGGGGAGGCCCCACAGATACGCAGTATTTT. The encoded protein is CASTLGVGGGPTDTQYF.

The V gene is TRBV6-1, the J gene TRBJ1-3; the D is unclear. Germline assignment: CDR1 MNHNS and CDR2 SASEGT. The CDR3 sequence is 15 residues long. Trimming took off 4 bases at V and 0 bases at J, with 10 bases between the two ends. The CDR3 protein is CASSAEWYSGNTIYF. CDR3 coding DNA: TGTGCCAGCAGTGCTGAGTGGTACTCTGGAAACACCATATATTTT.